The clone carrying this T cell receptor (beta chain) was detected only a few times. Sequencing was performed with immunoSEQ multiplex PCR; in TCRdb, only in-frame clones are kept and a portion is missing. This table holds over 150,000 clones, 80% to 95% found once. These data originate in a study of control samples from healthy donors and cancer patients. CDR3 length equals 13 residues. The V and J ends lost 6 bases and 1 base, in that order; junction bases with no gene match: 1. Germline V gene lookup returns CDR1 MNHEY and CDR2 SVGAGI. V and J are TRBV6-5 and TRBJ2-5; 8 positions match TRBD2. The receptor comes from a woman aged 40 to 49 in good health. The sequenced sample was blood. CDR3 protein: CASSGGAQETQYF. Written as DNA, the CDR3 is TGTGCCAGCAGCGGGGGGGCCCAAGAGACCCAGTACTTC.